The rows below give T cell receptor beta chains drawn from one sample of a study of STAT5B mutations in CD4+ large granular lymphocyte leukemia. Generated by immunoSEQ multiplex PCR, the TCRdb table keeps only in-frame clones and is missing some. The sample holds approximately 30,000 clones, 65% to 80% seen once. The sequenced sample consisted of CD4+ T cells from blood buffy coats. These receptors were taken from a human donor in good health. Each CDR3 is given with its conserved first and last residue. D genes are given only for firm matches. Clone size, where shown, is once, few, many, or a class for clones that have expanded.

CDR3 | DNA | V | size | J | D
CASSLPLLDTQYF | TGTGCCAGCAGTTTACCCCTTTTGGATACGCAGTATTTT | TRBV28 | - | TRBJ2-3 | -
CASSRDGNSGANVLTF | TGCGCCAGCAGCAGGGACGGCAACTCTGGGGCCAACGTCCTGACTTTC | TRBV5-1 | - | TRBJ2-6 | -
CASSSGRGDEQYF | TGTGCCAGCAGCTCAGGGAGAGGGGACGAGCAGTACTTC | TRBV5-5 | - | TRBJ2-7 | -
CASSSHRRASYNEQFF | TGTGCCAGCAGCTCCCACCGTCGAGCCTCCTACAATGAGCAGTTCTTC | TRBV9 | - | TRBJ2-1 | -
CASSLTSRGESTDTQYF | TGTGCCAGCTCACTAACCTCAAGGGGGGAGAGCACAGATACGCAGTATTTT | TRBV18 | - | TRBJ2-3 | -
CSGGDGEQFF | TGCAGCGGGGGGGATGGTGAGCAGTTCTTC | TRBV29-1 | - | TRBJ2-1 | -
CSVENRRLAGSTDTQYF | TGCAGCGTTGAAAATCGCCGACTAGCGGGGAGCACAGATACGCAGTATTTT | TRBV29-1 | - | TRBJ2-3 | TRBD2
CASSSSVRQFF | TGTGCCAGCAGTTCTAGTGTACGGCAGTTCTTC | TRBV28 | few | TRBJ2-1 | -
CASSPLWRGPSTDTQYF | TGTGCCAGCAGTCCGCTCTGGAGGGGTCCTAGCACAGATACGCAGTATTTT | TRBV28 | - | TRBJ2-3 | -
CASSPLSGSTDTQYF | TGTGCCAGCAGTCCGTTGAGCGGTAGCACAGATACGCAGTATTTT | TRBV7-3 | - | TRBJ2-3 | -
CASRGQGFYNEQFF | TGTGCCAGTAGGGGACAGGGTTTTTACAATGAGCAGTTCTTC | TRBV19 | - | TRBJ2-1 | TRBD1
CASSFEGQGVYGYTF | TGCGCCAGCAGCTTCGAGGGACAGGGAGTCTATGGCTACACCTTC | TRBV5-1 | - | TRBJ1-2 | TRBD1
CASSLVALTDTQYF | TGTGCCAGCAGCTTAGTAGCGCTAACAGATACGCAGTATTTT | TRBV7-9 | - | TRBJ2-3 | -
CASRGTTTGELFF | TGTGCCAGCCGAGGTACGACCACCGGGGAGCTGTTTTTT | TRBV7-6 | - | TRBJ2-2 | -
CASSRGQVTNTEAFF | TGTGCCAGCAGCAGAGGACAGGTGACGAACACTGAAGCTTTCTTT | TRBV5-4 | - | TRBJ1-1 | TRBD1
CASSLEIQSYNEQFF | TGTGCCAGCAGCTTAGAAATTCAAAGCTACAATGAGCAGTTCTTC | TRBV7-2 | - | TRBJ2-1 | -
CASSPSGFENTEAFF | TGCGCCAGCAGCCCCTCTGGTTTCGAGAACACTGAAGCTTTCTTT | TRBV5-1 | - | TRBJ1-1 | -
CASRSSGTAVPRSYEQYF | TGTGCAAGTCGCTCGTCAGGGACAGCGGTGCCACGATCCTACGAGCAGTACTTC | TRBV12-2 | - | TRBJ2-7 | -
CASSLLGAGSYNEQFF | TGTGCCAGCAGCTTACTAGGGGCTGGCTCTTACAATGAGCAGTTCTTC | TRBV7-3 | few | TRBJ2-1 | -
CASSLLGSSNEKLFF | TGTGCCAGCAGCTTGCTGGGAAGTAGTAATGAAAAACTGTTTTTT | TRBV5-5 | - | TRBJ1-4 | -
CASSYTPPGGDQPQHF | TGTGCCAGCAGTTACACACCTCCAGGGGGCGATCAGCCCCAGCATTTT | TRBV6-5 | few | TRBJ1-5 | TRBD1
CASSLVLMRQGWAEAFF | TGCGCCAGCAGCTTGGTTCTTATGAGACAGGGATGGGCTGAAGCTTTCTTT | TRBV5-1 | few | TRBJ1-1 | TRBD1
CASSLQAIYEQYF | TGTGCCAGCAGCTTACAGGCTATCTACGAGCAGTACTTC | TRBV7-9 | - | TRBJ2-7 | -
CASSWGTSGYNEQFF | TGTGCCAGCAGCTGGGGGACTAGCGGGTACAATGAGCAGTTCTTC | TRBV6-6 | - | TRBJ2-1 | TRBD2